This TCR beta chain was profiled in a study of control samples from healthy donors and cancer patients. Trimming left V 0 bases short and J 9 bases short, with 17 bases between. This CDR3 is built from 15 residues. In germline, CDR1 is SGHKS, CDR2 YYEKEE (reference sequence). Clones were read by immunoSEQ multiplex PCR, and TCRdb kept only the in-frame ones, dropping some. This sample has 150,000 to 200,000 clones, with over 85% found just once. This TCR was sampled from a man younger than 40 in good health. This chain uses TRBV5-5 with TRBJ2-3, with a tentative D call TRBD2 (6 bases). The source material was blood. The CDR3 is CASSLVSSEIDTQYF. The CDR3, as DNA: TGTGCCAGCAGCTTGGTGTCTAGCGAGATCGACACGCAGTATTTT.